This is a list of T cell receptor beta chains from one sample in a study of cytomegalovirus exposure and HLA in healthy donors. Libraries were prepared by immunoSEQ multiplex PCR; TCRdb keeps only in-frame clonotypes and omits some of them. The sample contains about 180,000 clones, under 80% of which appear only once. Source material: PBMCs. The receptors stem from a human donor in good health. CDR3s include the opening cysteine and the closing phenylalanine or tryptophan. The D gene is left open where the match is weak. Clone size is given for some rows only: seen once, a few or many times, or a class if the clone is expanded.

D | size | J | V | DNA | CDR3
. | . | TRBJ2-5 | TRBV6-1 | TGTGCCAGCAGTGAACCGACCGCGGGGACGGAGACCCAGTACTTC | CASSEPTAGTETQYF
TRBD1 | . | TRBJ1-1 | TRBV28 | TGTGCCAGCGAATACAGGGGGCTAGCTGAAGCTTTCTTT | CASEYRGLAEAFF
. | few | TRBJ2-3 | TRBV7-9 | TGTGCCAGCAGCTGGGGGGACGGTAGCACAGATACGCAGTATTTT | CASSWGDGSTDTQYF
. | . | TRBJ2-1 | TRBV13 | TGTGCCAGCAGCTCGGGGGTGGGGGGAACACGGAATGAGCAGTTCTTC | CASSSGVGGTRNEQFF
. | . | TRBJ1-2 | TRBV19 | TGTGCCAGTAGTATACCCTTCCTTGGCGACAGCTCGGGCTACACCTTC | CASSIPFLGDSSGYTF
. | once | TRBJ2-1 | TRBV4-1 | TGCGCCAGCAGCCAAGTTTGGGGGGATAACAATGAGCAGTTCTTC | CASSQVWGDNNEQFF
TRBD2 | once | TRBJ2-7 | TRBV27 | TGTGCCAGCGGGACTAGCGGGGGGCACTCCTACGAGCAGTACTTC | CASGTSGGHSYEQYF
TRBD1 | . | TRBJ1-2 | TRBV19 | TGTGCCAGTAGTAGATTCAACAGGGGTGAGAATGGCTACACCTTC | CASSRFNRGENGYTF
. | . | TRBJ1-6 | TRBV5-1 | TGCGCCAGCAGCTTGGACAGAAATTCACCCCTCCACTTT | CASSLDRNSPLHF
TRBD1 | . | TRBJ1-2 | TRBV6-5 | TGTGCCAGCAAGGAGGGACAGGGTTATGGCTACACCTTC | CASKEGQGYGYTF
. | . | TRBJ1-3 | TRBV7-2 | TGTGCCAGCAGCTTATGGCCAGTTAACTCTGGAAACACCATATATTTT | CASSLWPVNSGNTIYF
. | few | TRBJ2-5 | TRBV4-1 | TGCGCCAGCAGCCCGGTCAACGAACAAGAGACCCAGTACTTC | CASSPVNEQETQYF
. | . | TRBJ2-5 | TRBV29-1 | TGCAGCGTCAGACTAGTAGGGGAGACCCAGTACTTC | CSVRLVGETQYF
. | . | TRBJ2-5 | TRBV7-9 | TGTGCCAGCAGCTTAGCGGGGGGAAACCAAGAGACCCAGTACTTC | CASSLAGGNQETQYF
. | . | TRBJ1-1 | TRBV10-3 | TGTGCCATCAGTGAGACCTTTGGACTCTCGGGATGGAACACTGAAGCTTTCTTT | CAISETFGLSGWNTEAFF
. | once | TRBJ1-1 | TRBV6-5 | TGTGCCAGCAGGCAAGATTTTCCGGGCACTGAAGCTTTCTTT | CASRQDFPGTEAFF
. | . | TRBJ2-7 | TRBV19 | TGTGCCAGTAGTATATCCGCCGACGCGGGCGAGCAGTACTTC | CASSISADAGEQYF
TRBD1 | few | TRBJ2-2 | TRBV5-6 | TGTGCCAGCACCTTAATGGGGACAGGGTGGAACACCGGGGAGCTGTTTTTT | CASTLMGTGWNTGELFF
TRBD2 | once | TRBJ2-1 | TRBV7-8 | TGTGCCAGCAGCTTGGGACTAGCGGGGGGGTATGTTTATAATGAGCAGTTCTTC | CASSLGLAGGYVYNEQFF
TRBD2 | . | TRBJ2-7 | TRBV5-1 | TGCGCCAGCAGCTCTACTCTAGCGGGGTTGGGCTACGAGCAGTACTTC | CASSSTLAGLGYEQYF
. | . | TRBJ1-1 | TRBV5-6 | TGTGCCAGCAGCTCAATAGGGGGGAACACTGAAGCTTTCTTT | CASSSIGGNTEAFF
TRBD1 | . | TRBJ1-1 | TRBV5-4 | TGTGCCAGCAGCCCAAGGACAGGGAACACTGAAGCTTTCTTT | CASSPRTGNTEAFF
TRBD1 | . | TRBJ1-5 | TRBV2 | TGTGCCAGCAGATACAGGGGGGATAGCAATCAGCCCCAGCATTTT | CASRYRGDSNQPQHF
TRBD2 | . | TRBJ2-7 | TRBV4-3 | TGCGCCAGCAGCCAACTAGCGGGGGGGAGACACGAGCAGTACTTC | CASSQLAGGRHEQYF